These 17 T cell receptor beta chains were sequenced from one sample in a study of OX40 agonist ivuxolimab in advanced cancers. Sequencing used immunoSEQ multiplex PCR; TCRdb keeps in-frame clones, though not all of them. This table has around 79,000 clones, 88% appearing once. The sequencing used CD4+ or CD8+ T cells sorted from blood, collected in a trial of the OX40 agonist ivuxolimab. The receptors come from an adult with an advanced solid tumor such as melanoma, head and neck, liver or kidney cancer.

This chain joins TRBV5-1 and TRBJ2-7; D is perhaps TRBD2 (6 bases). V was clipped by 0 bases and J by 0 bases, with 10 bases between them. This CDR3 comprises 15 residues. Per germline, CDR1 SGHRS and CDR2 YFSETQ. The CDR3 spells CASSLGVGSSYEQYF. In nucleotides, the CDR3 is TGCGCCAGCAGCTTGGGGGTCGGGAGCTCCTACGAGCAGTACTTC.

This rearrangement joins TRBV7-6 to TRBJ2-5, with 9 bases matching TRBD2. Trimming cost V 1 base and J 2 bases; bases outside gene matches: 17. Per the germline V gene, CDR1 is SGHVS and CDR2 is FNYEAQ. CDR3 size: 20 residues. The CDR3: CASSLVISGSATPKQETQYF. CDR3 DNA sequence: TGTGCCAGCAGCTTAGTAATTAGCGGGAGCGCCACCCCAAAACAAGAGACCCAGTACTTC. Full variable domain (remainder filled in from reference TRBV7-6 and TRBJ2-5): GAGVSQSPRYKVTKRGQDVALRCDPISGHVSLYWYRQALGQGPEFLTYFNYEAQQDKSGLPNDRFSAERPEGSISTLTIQRTEQRDSAMYRCASSLVISGSATPKQETQYFGPGTRLLVL.

DNA for the CDR3: TGTGCCAGCAGCGTAACTAGCGGGGTACTCTACGAGCAGTACTTC. It codes for CASSVTSGVLYEQYF. The chain links TRBV11-2 to TRBJ2-7; 10 nucleotides align to TRBD2. This CDR3 has 15 amino acids. V lost 5 bases and J lost 3; bases outside the gene matches: 7. CDR1 and CDR2 (germline): SGHAT, FQNNGV.

The chain uses TRBV29-1 and TRBJ1-5; the match to TRBD1 covers 7 bases. The CDR3 covers 17 residues. J was trimmed by 5 bases and V by 3 bases; bases with no gene match: 16. The germline V gene has CDR1 SQVTM and CDR2 ANQGSEA. CDR3 in amino acids: CSVDVKAGTAIHQPQHF. The CDR3 DNA reads as TGCAGCGTTGATGTCAAAGCCGGGACAGCCATCCATCAGCCCCAGCATTTT.

The CDR3 DNA reads as TGTGCCAGCCGCCGGGCAGGGGGCCCATATAGCAATCAGCCCCAGCATTTT. Its translation: CASRRAGGPYSNQPQHF. The chain recombines TRBV27 with TRBJ1-5, with TRBD1 identical over 8 bases. In germline, CDR1 is MNHEY, CDR2 SMNVEV (reference sequence). J gave up 0 bases and V 8 bases, and 12 bases lay outside the gene matches. The CDR3 extends over 17 amino acids.

The chain is built from TRBV7-3 and TRBJ2-1, with 10 nucleotides matching TRBD1. The CDR3 extends over 15 amino acids. Trimming cost V 5 bases and J 8 bases; bases outside gene matches: 9. Per the germline V gene, CDR1 is SGHTA and CDR2 is FQGTGA. For the CDR3, the DNA is TGTGCCAGCAGCATGCTTGGGGACAGGGGTGATGAGCAGTTCTTC. This codes for CASSMLGDRGDEQFF.

This rearrangement joins TRBV10-2 to TRBJ2-7; 14 bases are shared with TRBD2. The germline CDR1 and CDR2 sequences are WSHSY and SAAADI. There are 14 residues in the CDR3. V trimming: 8 bases; J trimming: 7 bases; junction bases outside the gene matches: 7. CDR3 in DNA: TGCGCCAGCGGGGGGACTAGCGGGAGAGGAGAGCAGTACTTC. As protein: CASGGTSGRGEQYF.

V usage is TRBV5-1 and J usage is TRBJ1-4; no reliable D call. Trimming left V 5 bases short and J 7 bases short, with 12 bases between. The germline CDR1 and CDR2 sequences are SGHRS and YFSETQ. The CDR3 runs to 13 residues. The chain's CDR3 is CASRPAGGEKLFF. CDR3 DNA: TGCGCCAGCAGACCGGCCGGTGGTGAAAAACTGTTTTTT.

The rearrangement links TRBV27 to TRBJ2-7, with 10 positions matching TRBD2. There are 14 residues in the CDR3. The ends lost 3 bases at V and 6 bases at J; junction bases unmatched: 5. From germline, CDR1 is MNHEY and CDR2 SMNVEV (reference sequence). This chain's CDR3 is CASSFMASGGEQYF. The CDR3 DNA reads TGTGCCAGCAGTTTTATGGCTAGCGGGGGCGAGCAGTACTTC.

In its sample, this clone was seen a few times. This chain joins TRBV5-1 and TRBJ2-5; maybe TRBD1 (6 bases). Trimming took 1 base from V and 1 from J, leaving 11 bases between them. The CDR3 runs to 15 residues. Germline V gives CDR1 SGHRS, CDR2 YFSETQ. In DNA, the CDR3 is TGCGCCAGCAGCTTGCCCACAGGGCGCCAAGAGACCCAGTACTTC. This sequence encodes CASSLPTGRQETQYF.

This rearrangement joins TRBV15 to TRBJ1-4, with 7 bases that match TRBD1. CDR1 and CDR2 from the germline V gene are LNHNV and YYDKDF (reference sequence). The CDR3 loop spans 17 amino acids. V lost 7 bases and J lost 2; bases outside the gene matches: 13. The CDR3 here is CATTPATGRGTNEKLFF. The CDR3 DNA reads as TGTGCCACCACCCCGGCGACAGGGAGGGGTACTAATGAAAAACTGTTTTTT.

The chain carries TRBV7-2 and TRBJ2-3, with a tentative D call TRBD2 (6 bases). CDR1 and CDR2 from the germline V gene are SGHTA and FQGNSA. CDR3 size: 14 residues. V was trimmed by 1 base and J by 5 bases, leaving 10 bases between them. In DNA, the CDR3 is TGTGCCAGCAGCTTAGGGGGAGCGGGAGATACGCAGTATTTT. Residues: CASSLGGAGDTQYF. The full variable domain, its missing parts supplied by reference TRBV7-2 and TRBJ2-3, is GAGVSQSPSNKVTEKGKDVELRCDPISGHTALYWYRQSLGQGLEFLIYFQGNSAPDKSGLPSDRFSAERTGGSVSTLTIQRTQQEDSAVYLCASSLGGAGDTQYFGPGTRLTVL.

CDR3 sequence reads: CASSLASPGLGYTF. Here the CDR3 DNA reads TGTGCCAGCAGCTTAGCTTCTCCGGGGCTAGGCTACACCTTC. This rearrangement joins TRBV11-2 to TRBJ1-2; D possibly corresponds to TRBD1 (5 bases). CDR3 length: 14 amino acids. Germline loops: CDR1 SGHAT, CDR2 FQNNGV. Trimming cost V 1 base and J 8 bases, with 14 bases left between them. Together with reference TRBV11-2 and TRBJ1-2, the CDR3 gives the full variable domain: EAGVAQSPRYKIIEKRQSVAFWCNPISGHATLYWYQQILGQGPKLLIQFQNNGVVDDSQLPKDRFSAERLKGVDSTLKIQPAKLEDSAVYLCASSLASPGLGYTFGSGTRLTVV.

This chain links TRBV28 with TRBJ2-3; D tentatively reads TRBD1 or TRBD2 (6 bases each). Trimming took off 5 bases at V and 3 bases at J, with 12 bases between the two ends. Germline-derived CDR1 and CDR2 are MDHEN and SYDVKM. The CDR3 extends over 14 amino acids. DNA of the CDR3: TGTGCCAGCAGTCCCGGGGGCGCGACAGATACGCAGTATTTT. Its protein is CASSPGGATDTQYF. Full variable domain (outside the CDR3, taken from reference TRBV28 and TRBJ2-3): DVKVTQSSRYLVKRTGEKVFLECVQDMDHENMFWYRQDPGLGLRLIYFSYDVKMKEKGDIPEGYSVSREKKERFSLILESASTNQTSMYLCASSPGGATDTQYFGPGTRLTVL.

This sequence joins TRBV11-1 and TRBJ1-1; D is uncertain. Germline lookup yields CDR1 SGHAT and CDR2 FQDESV (reference sequence). The CDR3 spans 12 residues. Trimming pared 1 base from V and 7 bases from J, leaving 7 bases between. The CDR3 DNA reads as TGTGCCAGCAGCTTAGACGAGGGTGAAGCTTTCTTT. Its translation is CASSLDEGEAFF.

The rearrangement uses TRBV27 and TRBJ2-3; 12 positions agree with TRBD1. The CDR3 loop spans 15 amino acids. V shed 5 bases and J 7 bases; nucleotides not matched to a gene: 7. CDR1 MNHEY and CDR2 SMNVEV come from the germline V gene (reference sequence). The CDR3 region is CASSPGTGGLNTQYF. CDR3 bases: TGTGCCAGCAGTCCCGGGACAGGGGGCTTGAATACGCAGTATTTT.

V and J are TRBV5-1 and TRBJ1-4; tentative D call: TRBD1 (5 bases). Germline V gives CDR1 SGHRS, CDR2 YFSETQ. The length of the CDR3 is 15 residues. Trimming stripped 5 bases from V and 4 bases from J, with 15 bases between. This CDR3 reads CASRRSGGDNEKLFF. The CDR3 DNA is TGCGCCAGCAGGCGGAGTGGGGGTGATAATGAAAAACTGTTTTTT.